These 21 T cell receptor beta chains share one sample of origin, sequenced in a study of OX40 agonist ivuxolimab in advanced cancers. Assay used: immunoSEQ multiplex PCR; TCRdb lists only in-frame clones, some missing. Of roughly 100,000 clones listed, 80% to 90% were seen once; the top ten hold more than 0.25%. Sample: CD4+ or CD8+ T cells sorted from blood, taken in a trial of the OX40 agonist ivuxolimab. All receptors derive from an adult with an advanced solid tumor such as melanoma, head and neck, liver or kidney cancer.

The count of this clone is one. This sequence joins TRBV4-1 and TRBJ2-3; 8 nucleotides match TRBD1. Per germline, CDR1 MGHRA and CDR2 YSYEKL. J lost 3 bases, V lost 2 bases, and 13 bases had no gene match. CDR3 length equals 18 residues. The CDR3 DNA reads TGCGCCAGCAGCCAACTAGTCCGAACAGGGGGACGGACAGATACGCAGTATTTT. Its protein is CASSQLVRTGGRTDTQYF.

J is TRBJ2-3 and V is TRBV5-1, with 10 bases lining up with TRBD2. The CDR3 extends over 14 amino acids. The J segment lost 1 base and the V segment lost 4 bases, leaving 0 bases of the junction unmatched. The germline V gene encodes CDR1 SGHRS and CDR2 YFSETQ. CDR3 in amino acids: CASSGTSGTDTQYF. CDR3 bases: TGCGCCAGCAGCGGGACTAGCGGCACAGATACGCAGTATTTT.

The chain has TRBV7-8 and TRBJ1-6; 7 bases agree with TRBD1. The CDR3 runs to 15 residues. V gave up 5 bases and J gave up 8 bases; unmatched junction bases: 9. The V gene's germline CDR1 is SGHVS and CDR2 FQNEAQ. This CDR3 is CASSPGTAGDSPLHF. The CDR3 DNA is TGTGCCAGCAGCCCCGGGACAGCGGGGGATTCACCCCTCCACTTT.

CDR3 sequence: CAWSLGPSYEQYF. Written as DNA, the CDR3 is TGTGCCTGGAGTCTTGGACCTTCCTACGAGCAGTACTTC. This chain links TRBV30 with TRBJ2-7; no clear D. This CDR3 comprises 13 residues. From germline, CDR1 is GTSNPN and CDR2 SVGIG (reference sequence). The ends were cut back, 2 bases at V and 1 base at J, with 9 bases in the middle.

In its sample, this clone was seen a few times. This chain connects TRBV28 to TRBJ2-5; D gene unclear. The germline gives CDR1 MDHEN, CDR2 SYDVKM. V lost 7 bases to trimming and J lost 5 bases, with 11 bases between them. This CDR3 comprises 12 residues. CDR3 bases: TGTGCCAGCACCAACTCAAGGGAGACCCAGTACTTC. It codes for CASTNSRETQYF.

This sequence joins TRBV7-8 and TRBJ1-1; D may be TRBD1 (5 bases). The CDR3 length is 15 residues. Between the trimmed V and J ends, which lost 1 base and 4 bases, there was a span of 13 bases. Per the germline V gene, CDR1 is SGHVS and CDR2 is FQNEAQ. In DNA form, the CDR3 reads TGTGCCAGCAGCTTAGACGGCAGGGTTCGCACTGAAGCTTTCTTT. This codes for CASSLDGRVRTEAFF.

J is TRBJ2-1 and V is TRBV11-2, with D maybe TRBD1 (5 bases). CDR3 size: 17 residues. The germline gives CDR1 SGHAT, CDR2 FQNNGV. Trimming shortened V by 1 base and J by 5 bases, and 18 bases separated the two germline ends. This CDR3 is CASSLGSRGRANNEQFF. Written as DNA, the CDR3 is TGTGCCAGCAGCTTAGGAAGTAGGGGCAGAGCCAACAATGAGCAGTTCTTC.

J is TRBJ2-1 and V is TRBV6-4; 10 bases line up with TRBD2. This CDR3 spans 15 amino acids. With 6 bases clipped from V and 4 bases from J, the junction kept 6 bases outside the gene matches. CDR1 MRHNA and CDR2 SNTAGT come from the germline V gene. Here the CDR3 DNA reads TGTGCCAGCAGCGAGAGCGGGGGGGATTACAATGAGCAGTTCTTC. Translated: CASSESGGDYNEQFF.

This clone was detected a few times. J is TRBJ2-7 and V is TRBV9, with 9 positions matching TRBD2. The CDR3 length is 15 residues. CDR1 is SGDLS and CDR2 is YYNGEE in the germline V gene. The trim removed 0 bases at V and 4 bases at J, leaving 5 bases unmatched. Here the CDR3 reads CASSVGLAVEYEQYF. As DNA, the CDR3 is TGTGCCAGCAGCGTAGGACTAGCGGTGGAGTACGAGCAGTACTTC.

The chain carries TRBV19 and TRBJ2-7; D uncertain. Germline-derived CDR1 and CDR2 are LNHDA and SQIVND (reference sequence). The length of the CDR3 is 15 residues. Deletions cut 3 bases from V and 0 bases from J, with 12 bases between. CDR3 DNA sequence: TGTGCCAGTAGTATCTCCGGACGTCCCTCCTACGAGCAGTACTTC. Translation gives CASSISGRPSYEQYF. Based on the CDR3 plus reference TRBV19 and TRBJ2-7, the full variable domain is DGGITQSPKYLFRKEGQNVTLSCEQNLNHDAMYWYRQDPGQGLRLIYYSQIVNDFQKGDIAEGYSVSREKKESFPLTVTSAQKNPTAFYLCASSISGRPSYEQYFGPGTRLTVT.

CDR3 amino acids: CASSLGPREGLVNYGYTF. CDR3 sequence (DNA): TGTGCCAGCAGCTTAGGCCCCCGCGAGGGGCTGGTGAACTATGGCTACACCTTC. The chain has TRBV11-3 and TRBJ1-2, with D perhaps matching TRBD1 (5 bases). The V end was cut by 1 base, the J end by 2 bases, with 20 bases between. CDR1 SGHNT and CDR2 YENEEA come from the germline V gene. The CDR3 contains 18 residues.

The chain joins TRBV6-5 to TRBJ2-1; possibly TRBD1 for D (6 bases). The CDR3 loop spans 16 amino acids. The germline V gene encodes CDR1 MNHEY and CDR2 SVGAGI. The ends were cut back, 0 bases at V and 5 bases at J, with 14 bases in the middle. CDR3 protein: CASSYSQGSWNNEQFF. The CDR3 nucleotides read TGTGCCAGCAGTTACTCGCAGGGGAGTTGGAACAATGAGCAGTTCTTC.

This clone appeared a single time. This sequence joins TRBV5-1 and TRBJ1-1; possible D gene TRBD1, 5 bases. The V and J ends lost 4 bases and 5 bases respectively, with 18 bases between them. In germline, CDR1 is SGHRS, CDR2 YFSETQ. This CDR3 is built from 15 residues. CDR3 sequence reads: CASSDKTSGKTEAFF. CDR3 nucleotides: TGCGCCAGCAGCGACAAGACATCAGGGAAGACTGAAGCTTTCTTT. The entire variable domain, with the rest obtained from reference TRBV5-1 and TRBJ1-1, is as follows: KAGVTQTPRYLIKTRGQQVTLSCSPISGHRSVSWYQQTPGQGLQFLFEYFSETQRNKGNFPGRFSGRQFSNSRSEMNVSTLELGDSALYLCASSDKTSGKTEAFFGQGTRLTVV.

This clone was observed a single time. The V call is TRBV19, the J call TRBJ2-3; 9 nucleotides align to TRBD2. The V segment lost 6 bases and the J segment 4 bases; nucleotides outside the gene matches: 5. Germline CDR1 and CDR2: LNHDA and SQIVND (reference sequence). The CDR3 has 14 amino acids. The CDR3 reads CASRWGLAPDTQYF. For the CDR3, the DNA is TGTGCCAGTAGGTGGGGACTAGCCCCAGATACGCAGTATTTT.

This clone turned up a few times. V and J are TRBV7-2 and TRBJ1-3; no firm D call. Germline assignment: CDR1 SGHTA and CDR2 FQGNSA. The V end was cut by 7 bases, the J end by 0 bases, with 13 bases between. The CDR3 is 15 amino acids. Here the CDR3 reads CASTPGGYSGNTIYF. Written as DNA, the CDR3 is TGTGCCAGCACCCCGGGAGGGTACTCTGGAAACACCATATATTTT.

The chain uses TRBV7-9 and TRBJ1-2; 9 bases agree with TRBD1. After removal of 4 bases from V and 10 bases from J, the junction contained 7 bases not matched to a gene. CDR1 and CDR2 from the germline V gene are SEHNR and FQNEAQ (reference sequence). CDR3 length: 13 amino acids. CDR3 protein: CASSSTGGADYTF. CDR3 bases: TGTGCCAGCAGCTCCACAGGGGGCGCTGACTACACCTTC. Complete variable domain (other parts from reference TRBV7-9 and TRBJ1-2): DTGVSQNPRHKITKRGQNVTFRCDPISEHNRLYWYRQTLGQGPEFLTYFQNEAQLEKSRLLSDRFSAERPKGSFSTLEIQRTEQGDSAMYLCASSSTGGADYTFGSGTRLTVV.

The chain carries TRBV5-1 and TRBJ2-1, with 7 bases aligning to TRBD1. The J segment lost 4 bases and the V segment lost 6 bases, leaving 10 bases of the junction unmatched. This CDR3 has 15 residues. Germline CDR1 SGHRS, CDR2 YFSETQ. CDR3 DNA sequence: TGCGCCAGCACCCCACAGGGGACAACATACAATGAGCAGTTCTTC. This translates into CASTPQGTTYNEQFF. Combining the CDR3 with reference TRBV5-1 and TRBJ2-1 gives the whole variable domain KAGVTQTPRYLIKTRGQQVTLSCSPISGHRSVSWYQQTPGQGLQFLFEYFSETQRNKGNFPGRFSGRQFSNSRSEMNVSTLELGDSALYLCASTPQGTTYNEQFFGPGTRLTVL.

The chain carries TRBV11-2 and TRBJ1-4; D possibly corresponds to TRBD1 (5 bases). V was cut by 5 bases and J by 11 bases, with 12 bases left in between. This CDR3 is built from 12 residues. Germline V gene data show CDR1 as SGHAT and CDR2 as FQNNGV. The chain's CDR3 is CASSRLGGKLFF. The CDR3 coding sequence is TGTGCCAGCAGCCGATTGGGGGGGAAACTGTTTTTT.

This chain uses TRBV28 with TRBJ1-6; D not resolved. This CDR3 has 14 residues. Trimming pared 6 bases from V and 9 bases from J, leaving 15 bases between. Germline loops: CDR1 MDHEN, CDR2 SYDVKM. Written as DNA, the CDR3 is TGTGCCAGCAGCCTTTCTGGCCTTGGTTCACCCCTCCACTTT. This gives the protein CASSLSGLGSPLHF.

V usage is TRBV9 and J usage is TRBJ1-4; D might be TRBD1 (6 bases). The CDR3 totals 17 residues. The germline CDR1 and CDR2 sequences are SGDLS and YYNGEE. V was shortened by 3 bases and J by 3 bases, with 18 bases between the two germline ends. CDR3 sequence: CASSAEATGIANEKLFF. The CDR3 DNA reads TGTGCCAGCAGCGCCGAAGCCACAGGGATTGCTAATGAAAAACTGTTTTTT.

V usage is TRBV5-5 and J usage is TRBJ1-4; TRBD1 matches at 7 bases. J gave up 8 bases and V 6 bases, and 10 bases lay outside the gene matches. CDR1 and CDR2 from the germline V gene are SGHKS and YYEKEE (reference sequence). This CDR3 contains 14 residues. CDR3 region: CASTPGGGSEKLFF. The CDR3 DNA sequence: TGTGCCAGCACCCCAGGGGGGGGTTCAGAAAAACTGTTTTTT.